This T cell receptor (beta chain) was documented in a study of cytomegalovirus exposure and HLA in healthy donors. General study findings and limits: Immune exposure information comprised only CMV serostatus. At a 0.05 false discovery rate, a later analysis found 18,000 or so TCR beta sequences to be associated with HLA alleles.

The donors, nominally healthy at sampling, likely had unrecorded immune exposures. Of note for this clone: Its antigen remains unidentified.

Both 60 Vbeta primers and 13 Jbeta primers went into the PCR. Produced via immunoSEQ multiplex PCR; TCRdb's table is partial and in-frame only. The data hold 150,000 to 200,000 clones, with around four fifths observed a single time. This CDR3 spans 13 amino acids. V dropped 7 bases and J dropped 8; count of bases not matched to a gene: 11. Germline CDR1 and CDR2: SQVTM and ANQGSEA. The rearrangement joins TRBV29-1 to TRBJ2-1, with 7 bases lining up with TRBD2. This receptor was obtained from a man between 18 and 29 years old in good health and CMV-seronegative. The material sequenced was PBMCs. The DNA of the CDR3 is TGCAGCGGGGGGGGGTTATACGGGGATGAGCAGTTCTTC. Protein: CSGGGLYGDEQFF.